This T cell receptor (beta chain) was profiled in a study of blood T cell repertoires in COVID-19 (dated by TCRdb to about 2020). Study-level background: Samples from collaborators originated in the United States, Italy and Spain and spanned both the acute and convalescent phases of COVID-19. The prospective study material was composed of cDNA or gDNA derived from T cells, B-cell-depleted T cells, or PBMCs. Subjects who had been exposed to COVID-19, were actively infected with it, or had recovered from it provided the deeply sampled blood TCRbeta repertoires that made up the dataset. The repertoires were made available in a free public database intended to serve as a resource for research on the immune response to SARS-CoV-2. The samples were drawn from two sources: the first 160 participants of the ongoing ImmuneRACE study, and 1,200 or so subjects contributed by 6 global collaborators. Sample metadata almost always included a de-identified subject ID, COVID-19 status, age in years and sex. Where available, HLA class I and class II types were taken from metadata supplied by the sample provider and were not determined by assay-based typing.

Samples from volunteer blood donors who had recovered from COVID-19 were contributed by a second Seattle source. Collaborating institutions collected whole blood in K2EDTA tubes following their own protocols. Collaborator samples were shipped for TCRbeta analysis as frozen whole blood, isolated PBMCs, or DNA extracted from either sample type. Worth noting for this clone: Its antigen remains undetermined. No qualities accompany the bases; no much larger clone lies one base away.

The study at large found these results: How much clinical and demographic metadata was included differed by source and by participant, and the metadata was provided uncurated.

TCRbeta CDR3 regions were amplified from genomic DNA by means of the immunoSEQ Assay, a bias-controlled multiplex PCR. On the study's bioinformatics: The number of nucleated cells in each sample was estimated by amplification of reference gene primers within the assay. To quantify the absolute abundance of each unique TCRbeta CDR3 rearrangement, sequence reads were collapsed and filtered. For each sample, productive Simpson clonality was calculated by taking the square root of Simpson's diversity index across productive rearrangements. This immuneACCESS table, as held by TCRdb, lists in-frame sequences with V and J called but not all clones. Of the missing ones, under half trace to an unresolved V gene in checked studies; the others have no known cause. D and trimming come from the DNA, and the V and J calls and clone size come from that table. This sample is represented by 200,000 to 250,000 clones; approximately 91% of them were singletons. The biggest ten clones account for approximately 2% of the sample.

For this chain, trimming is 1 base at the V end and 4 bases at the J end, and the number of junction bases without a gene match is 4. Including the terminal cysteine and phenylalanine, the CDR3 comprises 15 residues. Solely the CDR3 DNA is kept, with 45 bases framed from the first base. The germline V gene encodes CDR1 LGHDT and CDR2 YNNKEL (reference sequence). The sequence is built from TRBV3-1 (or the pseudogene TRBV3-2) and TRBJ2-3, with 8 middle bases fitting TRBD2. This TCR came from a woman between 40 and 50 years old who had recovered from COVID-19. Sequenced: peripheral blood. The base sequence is TGTGCCAGCAGCCAAGTTCGGGGGGGCGCAGATACGCAGTATTTT. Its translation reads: CASSQVRGGADTQYF.